Here is one T cell receptor beta chain with its context. The data were taken from a study of blood T cell repertoires in COVID-19. Across the whole study: Samples came from the United States, Italy and Spain, spanning acute and convalescent COVID-19.

The CDR3 contains 14 residues. The V gene end was trimmed by 5 bases and the J gene end by 8 bases; junction bases not matched to a gene: 8. The V gene's germline CDR1 is MNHEY and CDR2 SVGAGI. Original methodology: Reference gene primer amplification gave nucleated cell count estimates. TCRdb's table, derived via immunoSEQ multiplex PCR, lists solely in-frame clones and lacks some. Clonal size and the V and J genes are those of that table, whereas D and trimming came from the DNA. The sample has about 160,000 clones, approximately 88% seen once. The J gene is TRBJ1-4, the V gene TRBV6-5, with 7 nucleotides matching TRBD1. Sequenced: peripheral blood. The sequence was obtained from a man between 60 and 75 years old with acute or convalescent COVID-19. Here the CDR3 DNA reads TGTGCCAGCAGTACCCACGCGACAGGGGAAAAACTGTTTTTT. It specifies CASSTHATGEKLFF.